The T cell receptor beta chain described here comes from a study of control samples from healthy donors and cancer patients. V lost 6 bases to trimming and J lost 1 base, with 7 bases between them. CDR3 size: 13 residues. Germline V gives CDR1 ENHRY, CDR2 SYGVKD. Profiled with immunoSEQ multiplex PCR; TCRdb holds only in-frame clones, not every one. The sample records approximately 160,000 clones, around 94% being singletons. The TCR comes from a woman aged 18 to 35 in good health. The material sequenced was blood. The chain recombines TRBV10-3 with TRBJ1-5, with D possibly matching TRBD1 (5 bases). CDR3 nucleotide sequence: TGTGCCATCAGCGGGGCGAGCAATCAGCCCCAGCATTTT. This gives the protein CAISGASNQPQHF.